The entry below gives a single T cell receptor (beta chain) sequence along with its context. The data were taken from a study of control samples from healthy donors and cancer patients. Trimming took off 7 bases at V and 8 bases at J, with 14 bases between the two ends. The germline V gene has CDR1 MNHEY and CDR2 SVGAGI. The CDR3 is 12 residues long. Clones were sequenced by immunoSEQ multiplex PCR, and TCRdb holds only the in-frame ones, with some missing. The sample has fewer than 100,000 clones, approximately 78% seen once; the top ten hold roughly 9.8%. Sequencing input: blood. This receptor was identified in a woman aged 60 to 75 in good health. The V and J genes are TRBV6-5 and TRBJ1-1; no firm D call. CDR3 residues: CASISPRPEAFF. CDR3 sequence (DNA): TGTGCCAGCATTAGTCCCAGACCCGAAGCTTTCTTT.